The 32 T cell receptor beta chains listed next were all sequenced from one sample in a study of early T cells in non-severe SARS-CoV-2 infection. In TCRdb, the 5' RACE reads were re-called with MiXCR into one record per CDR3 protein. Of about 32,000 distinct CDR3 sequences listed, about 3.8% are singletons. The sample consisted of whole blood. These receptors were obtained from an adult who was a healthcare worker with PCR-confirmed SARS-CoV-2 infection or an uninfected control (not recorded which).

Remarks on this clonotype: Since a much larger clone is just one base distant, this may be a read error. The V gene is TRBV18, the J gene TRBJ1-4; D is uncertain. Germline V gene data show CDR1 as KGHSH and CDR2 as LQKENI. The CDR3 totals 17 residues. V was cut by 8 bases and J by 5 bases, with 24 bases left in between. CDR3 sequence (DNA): TGTGCCAGCCCACACCAGCGGGCCGGTCAACTAAATGAAAAACTGTTTTTT. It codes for CASPHQRAGQLNEKLFF.

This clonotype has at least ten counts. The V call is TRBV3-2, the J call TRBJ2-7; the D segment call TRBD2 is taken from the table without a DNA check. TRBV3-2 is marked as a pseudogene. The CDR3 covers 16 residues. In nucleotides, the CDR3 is TGTGCCAGCAGCCAAGCCTCTAGCGGGAGGGCGTACGAGCAGTACTTC. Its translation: CASSQASSGRAYEQYF.

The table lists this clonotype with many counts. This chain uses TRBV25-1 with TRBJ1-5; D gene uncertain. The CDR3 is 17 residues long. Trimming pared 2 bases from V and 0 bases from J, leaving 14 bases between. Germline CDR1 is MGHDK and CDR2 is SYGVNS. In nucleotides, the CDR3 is TGTGCCAGCAGTGAAGATGGAGGAGACCTTAGCAATCAGCCCCAGCATTTT. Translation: CASSEDGGDLSNQPQHF.

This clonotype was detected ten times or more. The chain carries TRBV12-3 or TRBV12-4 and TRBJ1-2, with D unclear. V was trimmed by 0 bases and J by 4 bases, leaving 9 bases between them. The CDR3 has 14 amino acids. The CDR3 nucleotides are TGTGCCAGCAGTTTAGCGCGGCCGATCTATGGCTACACCTTC. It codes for CASSLARPIYGYTF.

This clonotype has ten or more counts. The CDR3 DNA is TGTGCCACCAGTGATTGGACAGGGTCGAACACCGGGGAGCTGTTTTTT. This codes for CATSDWTGSNTGELFF. V is TRBV24-1 and J is TRBJ2-2, with 8 bases lining up with TRBD1. With 2 bases clipped from V and 0 bases from J, the junction kept 1 base outside the gene matches. This CDR3 region has 16 residues. Germline V lookup: CDR1 KGHDR, CDR2 SFDVKD.

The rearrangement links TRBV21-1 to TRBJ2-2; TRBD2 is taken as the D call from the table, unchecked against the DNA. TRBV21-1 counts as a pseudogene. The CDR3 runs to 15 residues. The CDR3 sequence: CASSLNGGWTGELFF. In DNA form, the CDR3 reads TGTGCCAGCAGCCTAAATGGAGGGTGGACCGGGGAGCTGTTTTTT.

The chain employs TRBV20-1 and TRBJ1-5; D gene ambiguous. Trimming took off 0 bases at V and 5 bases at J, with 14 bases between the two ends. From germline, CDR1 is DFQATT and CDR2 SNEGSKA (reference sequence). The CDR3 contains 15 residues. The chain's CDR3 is CSARDRAAGDQPQHF. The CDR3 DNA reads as TGCAGTGCTAGAGACCGGGCAGCAGGTGATCAGCCCCAGCATTTT.

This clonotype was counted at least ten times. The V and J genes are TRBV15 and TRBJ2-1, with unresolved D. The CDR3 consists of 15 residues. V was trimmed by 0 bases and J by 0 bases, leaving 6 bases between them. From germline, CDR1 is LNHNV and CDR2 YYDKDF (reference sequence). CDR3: CATSRDRASYNEQFF. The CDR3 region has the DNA TGTGCCACCAGCAGAGACAGAGCCTCCTACAATGAGCAGTTCTTC.

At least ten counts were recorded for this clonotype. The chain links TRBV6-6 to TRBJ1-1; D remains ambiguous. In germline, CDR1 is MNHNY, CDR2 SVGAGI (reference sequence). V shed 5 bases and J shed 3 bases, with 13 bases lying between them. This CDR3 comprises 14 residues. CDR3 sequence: CASSPGRGYTEAFF. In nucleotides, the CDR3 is TGTGCCAGCAGTCCCGGGCGAGGGTACACTGAAGCTTTCTTT.

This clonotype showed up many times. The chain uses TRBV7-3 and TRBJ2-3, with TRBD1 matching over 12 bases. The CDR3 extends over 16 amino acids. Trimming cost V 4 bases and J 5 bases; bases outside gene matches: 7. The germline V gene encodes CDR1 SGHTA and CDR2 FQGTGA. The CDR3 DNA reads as TGTGCCAGCAGCTCCGCCGGGACAGGGGGCAAAGATACGCAGTATTTT. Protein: CASSSAGTGGKDTQYF.

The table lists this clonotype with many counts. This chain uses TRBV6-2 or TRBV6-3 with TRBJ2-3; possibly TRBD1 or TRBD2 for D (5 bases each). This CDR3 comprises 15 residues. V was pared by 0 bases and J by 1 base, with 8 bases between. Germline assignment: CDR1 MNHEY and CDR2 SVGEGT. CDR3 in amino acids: CASSYSGTRTDTQYF. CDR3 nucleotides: TGTGCCAGCAGTTACTCTGGGACCCGCACAGATACGCAGTATTTT.

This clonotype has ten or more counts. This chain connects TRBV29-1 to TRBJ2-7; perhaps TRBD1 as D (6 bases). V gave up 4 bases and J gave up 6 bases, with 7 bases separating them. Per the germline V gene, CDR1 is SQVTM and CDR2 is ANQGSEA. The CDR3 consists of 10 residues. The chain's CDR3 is CSVAQGEQYF. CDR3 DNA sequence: TGCAGCGTTGCACAGGGCGAGCAGTACTTC.

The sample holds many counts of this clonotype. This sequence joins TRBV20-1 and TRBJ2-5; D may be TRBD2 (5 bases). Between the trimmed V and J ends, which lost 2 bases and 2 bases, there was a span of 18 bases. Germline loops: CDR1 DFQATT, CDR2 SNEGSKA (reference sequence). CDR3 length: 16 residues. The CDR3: CSARHKRGQAQETQYF. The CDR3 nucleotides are TGCAGTGCTAGACATAAACGGGGTCAGGCTCAAGAGACCCAGTACTTC.

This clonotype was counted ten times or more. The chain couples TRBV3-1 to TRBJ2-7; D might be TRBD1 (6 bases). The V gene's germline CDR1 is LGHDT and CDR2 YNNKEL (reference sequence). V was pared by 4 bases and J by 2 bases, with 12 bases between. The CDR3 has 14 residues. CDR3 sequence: CASSPRTAAYEQYF. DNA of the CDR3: TGTGCCAGCAGCCCCCGGACAGCAGCCTACGAGCAGTACTTC.

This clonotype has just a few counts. The CDR3 DNA is TGTGCCAGCAGCTCGGACGTCTCTTACGAGCAGTACTTC. Amino acid sequence: CASSSDVSYEQYF. V usage is TRBV7-9 and J usage is TRBJ2-7; no firm D call. Germline CDR1 and CDR2: SEHNR and FQNEAQ (reference sequence). CDR3 length equals 13 residues. With 4 bases removed from V and 4 bases from J, the gap between germline ends came to 11 bases. Full variable domain (remainder filled in from reference TRBV7-9 and TRBJ2-7): DTGVSQNPRHKITKRGQNVTFRCDPISEHNRLYWYRQTLGQGPEFLTYFQNEAQLEKSRLLSDRFSAERPKGSFSTLEIQRTEQGDSAMYLCASSSDVSYEQYFGPGTRLTVT.

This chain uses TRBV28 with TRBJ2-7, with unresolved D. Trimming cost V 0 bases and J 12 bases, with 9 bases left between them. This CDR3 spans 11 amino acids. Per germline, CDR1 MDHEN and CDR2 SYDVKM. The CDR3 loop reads CASSLWGILYF. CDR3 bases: TGTGCCAGCAGTTTATGGGGGATACTGTACTTC.

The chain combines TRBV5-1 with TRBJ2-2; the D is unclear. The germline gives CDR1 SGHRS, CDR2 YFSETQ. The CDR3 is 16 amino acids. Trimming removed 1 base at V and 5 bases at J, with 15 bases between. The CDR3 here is CASSLSPSQWTGELFF. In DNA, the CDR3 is TGCGCCAGCAGCTTGTCTCCCAGCCAGTGGACCGGGGAGCTGTTTTTT. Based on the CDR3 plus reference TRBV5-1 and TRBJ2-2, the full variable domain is KAGVTQTPRYLIKTRGQQVTLSCSPISGHRSVSWYQQTPGQGLQFLFEYFSETQRNKGNFPGRFSGRQFSNSRSEMNVSTLELGDSALYLCASSLSPSQWTGELFFGEGSRLTVL.

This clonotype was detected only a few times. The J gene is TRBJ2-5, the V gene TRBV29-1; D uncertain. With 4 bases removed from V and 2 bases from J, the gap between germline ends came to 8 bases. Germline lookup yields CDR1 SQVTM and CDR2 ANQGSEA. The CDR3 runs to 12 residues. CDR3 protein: CSVAVPQETQYF. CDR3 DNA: TGCAGCGTTGCTGTACCGCAAGAGACCCAGTACTTC.

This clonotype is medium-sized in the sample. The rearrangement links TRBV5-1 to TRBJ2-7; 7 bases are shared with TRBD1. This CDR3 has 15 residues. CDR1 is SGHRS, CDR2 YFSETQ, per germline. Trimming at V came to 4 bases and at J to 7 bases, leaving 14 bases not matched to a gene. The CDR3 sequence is CASSPKTGTAREQYF. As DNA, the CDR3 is TGCGCCAGCAGCCCAAAGACAGGGACAGCGCGTGAGCAGTACTTC.

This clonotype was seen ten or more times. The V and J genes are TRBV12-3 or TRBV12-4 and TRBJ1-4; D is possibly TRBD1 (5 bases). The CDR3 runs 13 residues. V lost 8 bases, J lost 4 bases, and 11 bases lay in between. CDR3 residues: CASQGPLNEKLFF. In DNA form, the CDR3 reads TGTGCCAGCCAGGGACCGCTTAATGAAAAACTGTTTTTT.

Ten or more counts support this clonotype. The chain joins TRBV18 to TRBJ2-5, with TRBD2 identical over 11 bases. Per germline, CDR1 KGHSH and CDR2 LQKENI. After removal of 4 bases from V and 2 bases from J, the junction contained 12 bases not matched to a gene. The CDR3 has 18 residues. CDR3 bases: TGTGCCAGCTCACGGGCCGGCCTGACTAGCGGGGAGCAAGAGACCCAGTACTTC. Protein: CASSRAGLTSGEQETQYF.

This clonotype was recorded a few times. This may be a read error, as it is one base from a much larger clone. The CDR3 loop is CSANDPALNQPQHF. CDR3 DNA: TGCAGTGCTAACGACCCAGCGCTCAATCAGCCCCAGCATTTT. The V call is TRBV20-1, the J call TRBJ1-5, with D hard to call. Germline V gene data show CDR1 as DFQATT and CDR2 as SNEGSKA (reference sequence). This CDR3 has 14 amino acids. The V end lost 4 bases, the J end lost 3 bases, and 13 bases lay between the germline ends.

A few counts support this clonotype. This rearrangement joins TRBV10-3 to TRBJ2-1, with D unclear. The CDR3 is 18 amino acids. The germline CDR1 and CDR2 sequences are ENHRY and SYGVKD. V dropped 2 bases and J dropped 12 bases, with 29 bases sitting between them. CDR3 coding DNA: TGTGCCATCAGTGAGGGTCAGAGAGTCGAGTCGGTCTCTTTGGGGCAGTTCTTC. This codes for CAISEGQRVESVSLGQFF.

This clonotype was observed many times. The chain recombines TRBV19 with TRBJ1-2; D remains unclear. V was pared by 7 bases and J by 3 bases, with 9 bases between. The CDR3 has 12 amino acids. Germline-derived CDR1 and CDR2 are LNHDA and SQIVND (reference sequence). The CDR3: CASTGSHYGYTF. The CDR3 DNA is TGTGCCAGTACAGGTTCTCACTATGGCTACACCTTC.

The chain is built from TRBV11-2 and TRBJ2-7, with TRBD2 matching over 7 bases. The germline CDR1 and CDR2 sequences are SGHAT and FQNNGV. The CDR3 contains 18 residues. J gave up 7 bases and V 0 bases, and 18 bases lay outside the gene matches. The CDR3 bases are TGTGCCAGCAGCTTAGAGCGTCAACACTCCGCGGGGGTCGGAGAGCAGTACTTC. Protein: CASSLERQHSAGVGEQYF.

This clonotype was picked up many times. The DNA of the CDR3 is TGTGCCAGCAGCCTTATGGGGGCTGCTAGCTCCTACAATGAGCAGTTCTTC. The encoded protein is CASSLMGAASSYNEQFF. The V gene is TRBV7-2, the J gene TRBJ2-1, with a weak D call TRBD1 (6 bases). Looked up from germline, CDR1 is SGHTA and CDR2 is FQGNSA. V dropped 5 bases and J dropped 0 bases, with 17 bases sitting between them. This CDR3 comprises 17 residues.

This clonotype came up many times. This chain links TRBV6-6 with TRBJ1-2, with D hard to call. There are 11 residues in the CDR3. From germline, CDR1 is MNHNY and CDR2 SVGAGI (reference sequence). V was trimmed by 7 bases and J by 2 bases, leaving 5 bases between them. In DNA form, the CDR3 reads TGTGCCAGCACGTGGAACTATGGCTACACCTTC. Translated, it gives CASTWNYGYTF.

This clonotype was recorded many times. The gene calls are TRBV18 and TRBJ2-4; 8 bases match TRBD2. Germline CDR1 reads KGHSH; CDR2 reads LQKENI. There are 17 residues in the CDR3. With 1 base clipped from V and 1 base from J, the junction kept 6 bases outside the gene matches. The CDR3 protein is CASSPRPAGAAKNIQYF. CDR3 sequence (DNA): TGTGCCAGCTCACCACGACCAGCGGGAGCTGCCAAAAACATTCAGTACTTC.

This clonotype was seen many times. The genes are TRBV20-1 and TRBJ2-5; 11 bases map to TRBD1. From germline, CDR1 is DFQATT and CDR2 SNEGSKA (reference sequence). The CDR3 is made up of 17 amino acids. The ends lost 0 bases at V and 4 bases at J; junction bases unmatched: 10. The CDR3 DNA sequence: TGCAGTGCTAGAGATCCGGCCCCGGGACAGGGGGTAGAGACCCAGTACTTC. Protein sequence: CSARDPAPGQGVETQYF.

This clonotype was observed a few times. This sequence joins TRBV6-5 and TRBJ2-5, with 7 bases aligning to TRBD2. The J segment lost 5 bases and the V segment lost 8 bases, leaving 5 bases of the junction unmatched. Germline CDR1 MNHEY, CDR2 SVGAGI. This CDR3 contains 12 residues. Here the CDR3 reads CASRGDVETQYF. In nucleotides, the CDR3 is TGTGCCAGCCGGGGGGATGTCGAGACCCAGTACTTC.

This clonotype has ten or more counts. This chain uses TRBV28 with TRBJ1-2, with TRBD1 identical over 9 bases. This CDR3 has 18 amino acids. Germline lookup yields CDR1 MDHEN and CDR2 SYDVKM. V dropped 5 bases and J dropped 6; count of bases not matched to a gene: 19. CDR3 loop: CASSPFGKGTGRKNGYTF. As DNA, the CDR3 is TGTGCCAGCAGTCCATTCGGCAAAGGGACAGGGAGGAAGAATGGCTACACCTTC.

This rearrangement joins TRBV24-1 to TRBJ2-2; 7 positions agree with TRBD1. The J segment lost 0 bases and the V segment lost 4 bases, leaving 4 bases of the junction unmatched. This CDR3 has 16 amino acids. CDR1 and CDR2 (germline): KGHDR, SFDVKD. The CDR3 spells CATSDPGQPNTGELFF. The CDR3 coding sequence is TGTGCCACCAGTGACCCGGGACAGCCGAACACCGGGGAGCTGTTTTTT.